What follows are 5 T cell receptor beta chains derived from one specimen sequenced in a study of shared clonotypes between healthy human individuals. Sequencing was performed with immunoSEQ multiplex PCR; in TCRdb, only in-frame clones are kept and a portion is missing. Here the sample spans 2 million to 3 million clones, roughly 93% being singletons. Sequencing was performed on naive CD4+ T cells from PBMCs. The subset was: CD45RA+ positively selected. These receptors all come from a man between 18 and 35 years old in good health. Some clones in this sample may be carry-over from other donors' samples.

In the case of this clone: Other DNA sequences of this sample code for an identical CDR3. This chain uses TRBV28 with TRBJ2-3; D remains ambiguous. The germline CDR1 and CDR2 sequences are MDHEN and SYDVKM. This CDR3 contains 11 residues. V dropped 8 bases and J dropped 4 bases, with 7 bases sitting between them. Here the CDR3 reads CASRASDTQYF. CDR3 DNA: TGTGCCAGCCGGGCTTCAGATACGCAGTATTTT.

The V and J genes are TRBV18 and TRBJ2-3; D perhaps matches TRBD1 (7 bases). The CDR3 has 14 residues. From germline, CDR1 is KGHSH and CDR2 LQKENI. The V end was cut by 8 bases, the J end by 1 base, with 13 bases between. The CDR3 DNA reads TGTGCCAGCGAGGAGGGGGCCCGCACAGATACGCAGTATTTT. Protein sequence: CASEEGARTDTQYF.

The chain links TRBV18 to TRBJ2-7; D ambiguous. Per the germline V gene, CDR1 is KGHSH and CDR2 is LQKENI. The CDR3 extends over 13 amino acids. V was pared by 6 bases and J by 6 bases, with 15 bases between. The CDR3 sequence is CASSPFEGGEQYF. In DNA form, the CDR3 reads TGTGCCAGCTCCCCTTTTGAAGGCGGCGAGCAGTACTTC.

The chain links TRBV6-5 to TRBJ2-1, with 13 nucleotides matching TRBD2. Germline V gives CDR1 MNHEY, CDR2 SVGAGI. The CDR3 extends over 15 amino acids. J gave up 9 bases and V 5 bases, and 7 bases lay outside the gene matches. The DNA for the CDR3 is TGTGCCAGCAGTCTACTAGCGGGAGGGTCGGGTGAGCAGTTCTTC. Amino acids: CASSLLAGGSGEQFF.

This clone was seen a single time. This rearrangement joins TRBV19 to TRBJ2-7, with no clear D. Per germline, CDR1 LNHDA and CDR2 SQIVND (reference sequence). Trimming took 3 bases from V and 0 from J, leaving 9 bases between them. The CDR3 contains 14 residues. CDR3 region: CASSMLIGSYEQYF. The CDR3 coding sequence is TGTGCCAGTAGTATGCTAATTGGCTCCTACGAGCAGTACTTC.